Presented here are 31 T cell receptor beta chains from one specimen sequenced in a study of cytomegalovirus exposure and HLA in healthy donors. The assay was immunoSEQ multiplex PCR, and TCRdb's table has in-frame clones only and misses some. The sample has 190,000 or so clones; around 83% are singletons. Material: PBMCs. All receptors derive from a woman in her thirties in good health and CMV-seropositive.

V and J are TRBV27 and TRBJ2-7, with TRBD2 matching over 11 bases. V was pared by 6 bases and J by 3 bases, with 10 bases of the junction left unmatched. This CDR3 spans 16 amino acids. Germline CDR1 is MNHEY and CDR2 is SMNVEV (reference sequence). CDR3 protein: CASSPGTSGWNYEQYF. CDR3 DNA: TGTGCCAGCAGCCCCGGGACTAGCGGTTGGAACTACGAGCAGTACTTC.

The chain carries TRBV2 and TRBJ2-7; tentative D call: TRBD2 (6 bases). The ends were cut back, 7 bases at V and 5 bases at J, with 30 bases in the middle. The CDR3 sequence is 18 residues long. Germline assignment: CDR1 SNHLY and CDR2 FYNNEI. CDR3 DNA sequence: TGTGCCAGCACCGAGAGGGTCTACCCGTCGGGGGAATTCGACGAGCAGTACTTC. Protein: CASTERVYPSGEFDEQYF.

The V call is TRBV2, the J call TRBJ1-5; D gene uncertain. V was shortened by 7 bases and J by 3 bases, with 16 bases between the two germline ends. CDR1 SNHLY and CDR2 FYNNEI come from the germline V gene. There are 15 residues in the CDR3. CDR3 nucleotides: TGTGCCAGCATAAGGGAGAGGGTAGACAATCAGCCCCAGCATTTT. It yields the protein CASIRERVDNQPQHF.

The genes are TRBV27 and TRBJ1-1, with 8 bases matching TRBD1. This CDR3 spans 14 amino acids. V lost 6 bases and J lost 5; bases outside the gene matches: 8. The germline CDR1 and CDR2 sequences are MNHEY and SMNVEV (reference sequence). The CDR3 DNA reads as TGTGCCAGCAGCTCCCTGACAGGGGAGACTGAAGCTTTCTTT. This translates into CASSSLTGETEAFF.

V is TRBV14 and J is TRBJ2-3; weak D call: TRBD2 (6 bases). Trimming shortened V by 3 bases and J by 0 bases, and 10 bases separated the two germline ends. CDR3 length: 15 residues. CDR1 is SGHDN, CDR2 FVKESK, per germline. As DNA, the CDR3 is TGTGCCAGCAGCCATCTCGGGACTAGCACAGATACGCAGTATTTT. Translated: CASSHLGTSTDTQYF.

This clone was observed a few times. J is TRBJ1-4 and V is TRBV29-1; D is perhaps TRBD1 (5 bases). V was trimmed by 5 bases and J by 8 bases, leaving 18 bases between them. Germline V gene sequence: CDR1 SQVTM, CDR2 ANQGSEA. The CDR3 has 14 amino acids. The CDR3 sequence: CSVLLSGGEEKLFF. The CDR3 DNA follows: TGCAGCGTTCTTTTATCGGGAGGGGAAGAAAAACTGTTTTTT.

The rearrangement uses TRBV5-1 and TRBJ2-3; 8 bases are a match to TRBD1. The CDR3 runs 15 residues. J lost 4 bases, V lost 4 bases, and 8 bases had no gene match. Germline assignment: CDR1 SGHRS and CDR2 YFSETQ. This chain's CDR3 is CASSPRTGTADTQYF. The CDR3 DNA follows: TGCGCCAGCAGCCCGCGGACAGGGACGGCAGATACGCAGTATTTT.

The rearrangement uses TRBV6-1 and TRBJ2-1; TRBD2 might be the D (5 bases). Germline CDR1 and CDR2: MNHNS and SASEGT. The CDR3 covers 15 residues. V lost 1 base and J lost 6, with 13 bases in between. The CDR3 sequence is CASSEDHGLSNEQFF. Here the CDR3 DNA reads TGTGCCAGCAGTGAAGACCACGGACTCTCCAATGAGCAGTTCTTC.

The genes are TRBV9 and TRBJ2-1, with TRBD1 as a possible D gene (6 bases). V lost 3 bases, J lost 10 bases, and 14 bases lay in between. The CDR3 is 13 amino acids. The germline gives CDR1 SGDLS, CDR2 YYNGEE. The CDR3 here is CASSERGLREQFF. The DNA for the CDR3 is TGTGCCAGCAGCGAGAGGGGGTTACGCGAGCAGTTCTTC.

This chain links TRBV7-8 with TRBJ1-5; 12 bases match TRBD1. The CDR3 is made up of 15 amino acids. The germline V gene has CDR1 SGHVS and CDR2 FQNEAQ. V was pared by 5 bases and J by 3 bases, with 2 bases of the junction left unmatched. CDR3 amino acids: CASSRDRGLNQPQHF. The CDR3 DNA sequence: TGTGCCAGCAGCCGGGACAGGGGGCTCAATCAGCCCCAGCATTTT.

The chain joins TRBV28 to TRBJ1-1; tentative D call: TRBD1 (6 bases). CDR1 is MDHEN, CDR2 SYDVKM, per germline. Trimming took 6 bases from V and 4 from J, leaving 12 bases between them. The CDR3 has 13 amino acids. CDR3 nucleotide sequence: TGTGCCAGCAGCTCAACAGGGACCACTGAAGCTTTCTTT. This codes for CASSSTGTTEAFF.

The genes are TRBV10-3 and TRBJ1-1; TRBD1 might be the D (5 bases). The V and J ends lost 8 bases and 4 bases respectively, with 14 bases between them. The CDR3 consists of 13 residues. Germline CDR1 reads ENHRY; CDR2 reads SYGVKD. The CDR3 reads CAIRGEVGTEAFF. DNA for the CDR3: TGTGCCATCCGGGGGGAGGTGGGCACTGAAGCTTTCTTT.

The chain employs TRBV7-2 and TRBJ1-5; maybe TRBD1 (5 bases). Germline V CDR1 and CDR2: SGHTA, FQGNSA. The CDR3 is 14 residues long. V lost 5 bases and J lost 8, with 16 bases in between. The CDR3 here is CASSPVGVGEPQHF. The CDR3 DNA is TGTGCCAGCAGCCCCGTGGGTGTAGGGGAGCCCCAGCATTTT.

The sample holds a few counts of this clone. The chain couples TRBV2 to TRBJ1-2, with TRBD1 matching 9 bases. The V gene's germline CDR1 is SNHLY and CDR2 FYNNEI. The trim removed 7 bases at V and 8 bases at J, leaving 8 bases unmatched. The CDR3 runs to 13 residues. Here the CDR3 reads CASTGTGPLGYTF. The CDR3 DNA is TGTGCCAGCACGGGGACAGGGCCCCTCGGCTACACCTTC. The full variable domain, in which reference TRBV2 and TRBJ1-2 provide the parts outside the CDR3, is EPEVTQTPSHQVTQMGQEVILRCVPISNHLYFYWYRQILGQKVEFLVSFYNNEISEKSEIFDDQFSVERPDGSNFTLKIRSTKLEDSAMYFCASTGTGPLGYTFGSGTRLTVV.

CDR3 in DNA: TGCGCCAGCAGCTTCGCGGGACCGAACACCGGGGAGCTGTTTTTT. The encoded protein is CASSFAGPNTGELFF. The chain employs TRBV5-1 and TRBJ2-2, with D perhaps TRBD2 (6 bases). Germline V gene sequence: CDR1 SGHRS, CDR2 YFSETQ. V shed 2 bases and J shed 0 bases, with 8 bases lying between them. The CDR3 length is 15 residues.

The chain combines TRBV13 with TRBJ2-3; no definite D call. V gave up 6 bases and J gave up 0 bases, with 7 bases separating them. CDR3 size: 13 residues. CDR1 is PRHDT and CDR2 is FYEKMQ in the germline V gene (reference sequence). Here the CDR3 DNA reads TGTGCCAGCAGTTCTTCTAGCACAGATACGCAGTATTTT. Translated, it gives CASSSSSTDTQYF.

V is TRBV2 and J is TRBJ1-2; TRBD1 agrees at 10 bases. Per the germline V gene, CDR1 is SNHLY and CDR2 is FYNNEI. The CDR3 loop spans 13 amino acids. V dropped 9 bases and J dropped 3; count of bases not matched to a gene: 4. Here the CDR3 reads CARTGGGDYGYTF. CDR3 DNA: TGTGCCAGGACAGGGGGCGGGGACTATGGCTACACCTTC.

Here the CDR3 reads CASRAIAGSSYEQYF. CDR3 in DNA: TGTGCCAGCAGAGCGATAGCGGGAAGCTCCTACGAGCAGTACTTC. The V and J genes are TRBV2 and TRBJ2-7, with 8 bases identical to TRBD2. CDR1 is SNHLY, CDR2 FYNNEI, per germline. The junction had 7 bases not matched to a gene; V was cut back by 6 bases and J by 0 bases. The CDR3 contains 15 residues. The full variable domain, completed using reference TRBV2 and TRBJ2-7, is EPEVTQTPSHQVTQMGQEVILRCVPISNHLYFYWYRQILGQKVEFLVSFYNNEISEKSEIFDDQFSVERPDGSNFTLKIRSTKLEDSAMYFCASRAIAGSSYEQYFGPGTRLTVT.

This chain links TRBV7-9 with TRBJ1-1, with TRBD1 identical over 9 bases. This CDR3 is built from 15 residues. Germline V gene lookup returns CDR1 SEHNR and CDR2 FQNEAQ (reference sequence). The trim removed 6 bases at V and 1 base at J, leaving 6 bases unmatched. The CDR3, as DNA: TGTGCCAGCAGGGACAGGGGCAAATCGAACACTGAAGCTTTCTTT. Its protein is CASRDRGKSNTEAFF. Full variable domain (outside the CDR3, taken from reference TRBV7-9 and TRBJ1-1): DTGVSQNPRHKITKRGQNVTFRCDPISEHNRLYWYRQTLGQGPEFLTYFQNEAQLEKSRLLSDRFSAERPKGSFSTLEIQRTEQGDSAMYLCASRDRGKSNTEAFFGQGTRLTVV.

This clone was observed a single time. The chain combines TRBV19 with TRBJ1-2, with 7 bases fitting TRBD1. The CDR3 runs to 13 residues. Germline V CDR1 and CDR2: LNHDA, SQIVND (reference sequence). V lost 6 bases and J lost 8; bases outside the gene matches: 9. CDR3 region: CASSPKGAEGYTF. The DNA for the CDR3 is TGTGCCAGTAGCCCCAAGGGGGCGGAAGGCTACACCTTC.

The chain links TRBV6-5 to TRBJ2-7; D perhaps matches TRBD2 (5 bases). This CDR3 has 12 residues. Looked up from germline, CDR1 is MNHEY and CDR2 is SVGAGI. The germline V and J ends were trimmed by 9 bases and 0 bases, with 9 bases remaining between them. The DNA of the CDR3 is TGTGCCAGTAGACGGGACTCCTACGAGCAGTACTTC. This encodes CASRRDSYEQYF.

Here the CDR3 DNA reads TGTGCCAGCAGCTTAGAACGGGAGAACACTGAAGCTTTCTTT. This encodes CASSLERENTEAFF. The chain links TRBV7-9 to TRBJ1-1; D remains unclear. Trimming cost V 1 base and J 1 base, with 7 bases left between them. Germline CDR1 and CDR2: SEHNR and FQNEAQ (reference sequence). This CDR3 comprises 14 residues.

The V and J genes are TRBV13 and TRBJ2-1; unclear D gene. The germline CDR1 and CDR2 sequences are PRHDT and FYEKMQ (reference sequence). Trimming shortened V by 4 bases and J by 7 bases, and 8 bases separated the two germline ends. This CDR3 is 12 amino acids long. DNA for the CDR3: TGTGCCAGCAGCTCTGGGCCTAATGAGCAGTTCTTC. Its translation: CASSSGPNEQFF.

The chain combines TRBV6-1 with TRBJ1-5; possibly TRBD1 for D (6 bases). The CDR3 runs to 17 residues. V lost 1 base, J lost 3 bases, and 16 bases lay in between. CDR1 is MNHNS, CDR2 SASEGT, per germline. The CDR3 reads CASSEVPNTGFNQPQHF. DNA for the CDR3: TGTGCCAGCAGTGAAGTGCCCAACACAGGGTTCAATCAGCCCCAGCATTTT.

The CDR3 DNA reads TGTGCCAGCGCTCGTACACATACCCCCGGGACTAGCGGGAAAAACGAGCAGTACTTC. Its translation: CASARTHTPGTSGKNEQYF. V and J are TRBV7-3 and TRBJ2-7, with 13 bases fitting TRBD2. Trimming cost V 8 bases and J 5 bases; bases outside gene matches: 21. Germline V CDR1 and CDR2: SGHTA, FQGTGA. This CDR3 region has 19 residues.

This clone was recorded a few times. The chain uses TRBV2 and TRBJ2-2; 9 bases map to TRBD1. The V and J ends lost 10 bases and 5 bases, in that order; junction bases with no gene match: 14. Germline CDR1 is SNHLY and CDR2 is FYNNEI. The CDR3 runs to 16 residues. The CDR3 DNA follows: TGTGCCACAAAACCGGGACAGGGTTGGATAACCGGGGAGCTGTTTTTT. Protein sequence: CATKPGQGWITGELFF.

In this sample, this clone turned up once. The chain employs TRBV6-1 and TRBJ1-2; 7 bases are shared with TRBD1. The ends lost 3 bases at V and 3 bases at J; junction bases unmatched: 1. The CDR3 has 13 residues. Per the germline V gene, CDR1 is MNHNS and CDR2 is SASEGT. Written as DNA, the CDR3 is TGTGCCAGCAGTGAGGGACAGTACTATGGCTACACCTTC. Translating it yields CASSEGQYYGYTF.

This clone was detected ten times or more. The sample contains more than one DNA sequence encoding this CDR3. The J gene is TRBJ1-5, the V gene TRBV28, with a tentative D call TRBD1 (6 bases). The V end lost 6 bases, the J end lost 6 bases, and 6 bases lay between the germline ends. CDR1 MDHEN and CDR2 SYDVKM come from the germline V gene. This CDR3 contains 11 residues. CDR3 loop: CASRQGQPQHF. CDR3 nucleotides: TGTGCCAGCAGACAGGGTCAGCCCCAGCATTTT. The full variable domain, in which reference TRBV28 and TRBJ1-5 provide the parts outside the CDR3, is DVKVTQSSRYLVKRTGEKVFLECVQDMDHENMFWYRQDPGLGLRLIYFSYDVKMKEKGDIPEGYSVSREKKERFSLILESASTNQTSMYLCASRQGQPQHFGDGTRLSIL.

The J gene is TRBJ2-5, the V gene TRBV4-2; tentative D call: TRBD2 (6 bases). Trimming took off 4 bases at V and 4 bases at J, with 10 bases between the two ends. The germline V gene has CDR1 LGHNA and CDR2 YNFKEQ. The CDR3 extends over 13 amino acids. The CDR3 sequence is CASSLNGGETQYF. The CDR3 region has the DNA TGTGCCAGCAGCCTGAACGGGGGAGAGACCCAGTACTTC.

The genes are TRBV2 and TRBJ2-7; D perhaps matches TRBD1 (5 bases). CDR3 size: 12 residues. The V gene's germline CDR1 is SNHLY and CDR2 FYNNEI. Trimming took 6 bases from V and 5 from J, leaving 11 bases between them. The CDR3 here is CASRQGADEQYF. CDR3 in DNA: TGTGCCAGCAGGCAGGGTGCGGACGAGCAGTACTTC.

This CDR3 is CASSSPMTGRQPQHF. The DNA of the CDR3 is TGTGCCAGCTCCTCCCCCATGACAGGGCGGCAGCCCCAGCATTTT. The chain employs TRBV28 and TRBJ1-5; 7 bases agree with TRBD1. This CDR3 has 15 residues. V gave up 8 bases and J gave up 7 bases; unmatched junction bases: 14. Germline V gene lookup returns CDR1 MDHEN and CDR2 SYDVKM.